This T cell receptor (beta chain) was obtained from a study of cytomegalovirus exposure and HLA in healthy donors. Researchers ran the PCR with 60 Vbeta and 13 Jbeta primers. Using immunoSEQ multiplex PCR, the repertoire was profiled, and TCRdb retains in-frame clones only, with some absent. The table lists 75,000 to 80,000 clones, around 73% of them singletons, with over 7% in the top ten. Of note for this clone: Its antigen is not known.

The study's findings and limits: The later analysis indicated that the majority of CMV-associated TCR beta chains appeared HLA-restricted.

The clonotype was recovered from a woman aged 40 to 50 in good health and CMV-seropositive. What was sequenced was PBMCs.

The CDR3 loop is CASSLRQASGGYTF. CDR3 nucleotide sequence: TGTGCCAGCAGTTTGCGACAGGCCTCTGGAGGCTACACCTTC. V is TRBV28 and J is TRBJ1-2; D perhaps matches TRBD1 (6 bases). Germline lookup yields CDR1 MDHEN and CDR2 SYDVKM. With 3 bases removed from V and 8 bases from J, the gap between germline ends came to 16 bases. The CDR3 runs to 14 residues.